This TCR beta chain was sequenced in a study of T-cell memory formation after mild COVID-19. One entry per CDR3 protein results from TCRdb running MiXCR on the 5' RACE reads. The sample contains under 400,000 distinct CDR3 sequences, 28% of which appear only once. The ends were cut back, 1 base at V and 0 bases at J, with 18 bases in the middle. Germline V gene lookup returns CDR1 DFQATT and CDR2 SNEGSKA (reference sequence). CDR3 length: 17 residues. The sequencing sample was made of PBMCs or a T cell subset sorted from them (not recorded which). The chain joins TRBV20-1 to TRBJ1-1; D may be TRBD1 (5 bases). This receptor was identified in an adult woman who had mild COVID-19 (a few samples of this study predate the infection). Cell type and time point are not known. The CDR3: CSARAEPGKIMNTEAFF. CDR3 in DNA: TGCAGTGCTAGAGCCGAACCAGGGAAAATTATGAACACTGAAGCTTTCTTT.